This T cell receptor (beta chain) was retrieved from a study of T-cell memory formation after mild COVID-19. Study results and caveats: Among CD4+ contracting clones, most were CM and EM, and CD8+ ones EMRA.

In regard to this clonotype: The antigen is unknown.

The CDR3 consists of 15 residues. Germline V gene lookup returns CDR1 MNHEY and CDR2 SVGAGI. The V gene lost 6 bases and the J gene lost 4 bases, with 18 bases spanning the gap. Via MiXCR, TCRdb re-called the 5' RACE reads, giving one row per CDR3 protein. The profile covers over 300,000 distinct CDR3 sequences, with less than 25% appearing a single time and 20% to 25% taken by the ten largest. The receptor was isolated from a man younger than 35 who had mild COVID-19 (a few samples of this study predate the infection). Cell type and time point are not known. This chain connects TRBV6-5 to TRBJ1-1, with D unresolved. Sequencing was carried out using PBMCs or a T cell subset sorted from them (not recorded which). In DNA, the CDR3 is TGTGCCAGCAGCCCCCCCCGTCGGCGGGGCACTGAAGCTTTCTTT. Encoded protein: CASSPPRRRGTEAFF.